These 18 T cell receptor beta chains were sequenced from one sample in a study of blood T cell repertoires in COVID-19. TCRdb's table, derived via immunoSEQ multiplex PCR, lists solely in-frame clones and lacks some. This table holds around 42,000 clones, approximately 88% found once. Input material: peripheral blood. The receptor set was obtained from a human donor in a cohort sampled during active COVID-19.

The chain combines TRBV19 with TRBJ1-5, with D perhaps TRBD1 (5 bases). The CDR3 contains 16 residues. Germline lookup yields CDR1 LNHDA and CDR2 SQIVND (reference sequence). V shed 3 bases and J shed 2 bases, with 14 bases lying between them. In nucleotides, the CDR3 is TGTGCCAGTAGTATTGTCGGGGGAAAGGGCAATCAGCCCCAGCATTTT. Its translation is CASSIVGGKGNQPQHF.

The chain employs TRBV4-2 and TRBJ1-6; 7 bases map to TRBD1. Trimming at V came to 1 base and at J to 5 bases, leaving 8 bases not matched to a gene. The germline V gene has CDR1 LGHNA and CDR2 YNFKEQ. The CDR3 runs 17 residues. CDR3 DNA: TGTGCCAGCAGCCAAGCTGCACAGGGGATGGATAATTCACCCCTCCACTTT. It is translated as CASSQAAQGMDNSPLHF.

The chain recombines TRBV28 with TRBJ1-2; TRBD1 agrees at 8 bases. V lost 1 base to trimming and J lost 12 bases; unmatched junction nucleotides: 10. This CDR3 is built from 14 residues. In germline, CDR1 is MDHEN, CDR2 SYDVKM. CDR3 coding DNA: TGTGCCAGCAGTTTATCCCGGACAGGGTTAAAGAACACCTTC. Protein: CASSLSRTGLKNTF.

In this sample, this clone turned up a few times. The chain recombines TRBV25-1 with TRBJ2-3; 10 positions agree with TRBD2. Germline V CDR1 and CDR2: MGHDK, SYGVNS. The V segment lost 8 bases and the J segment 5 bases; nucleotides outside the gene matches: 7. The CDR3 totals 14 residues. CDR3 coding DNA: TGTGCCAGCCGGCTAGCGGGAGCAATAGATACGCAGTATTTT. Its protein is CASRLAGAIDTQYF. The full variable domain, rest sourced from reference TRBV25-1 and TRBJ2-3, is EADIYQTPRYLVIGTGKKITLECSQTMGHDKMYWYQQDPGMELHLIHYSYGVNSTEKGDLSSESTVSRIRTEHFPLTLESARPSHTSQYLCASRLAGAIDTQYFGPGTRLTVL.

CDR3 sequence reads: CASSERPGPSNEKLFF. The CDR3 DNA is TGTGCCAGCAGCGAGCGGCCGGGCCCGTCTAATGAAAAACTGTTTTTT. The gene calls are TRBV21-1 and TRBJ1-4. TRBV21-1 is tagged as a pseudogene. This CDR3 region has 16 residues.

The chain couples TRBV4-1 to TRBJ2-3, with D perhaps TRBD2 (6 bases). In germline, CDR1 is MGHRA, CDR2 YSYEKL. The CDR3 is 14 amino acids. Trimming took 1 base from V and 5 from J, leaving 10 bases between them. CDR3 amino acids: CASSQVEGGDTQYF. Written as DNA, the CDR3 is TGCGCCAGCAGCCAAGTGGAGGGAGGAGATACGCAGTATTTT.

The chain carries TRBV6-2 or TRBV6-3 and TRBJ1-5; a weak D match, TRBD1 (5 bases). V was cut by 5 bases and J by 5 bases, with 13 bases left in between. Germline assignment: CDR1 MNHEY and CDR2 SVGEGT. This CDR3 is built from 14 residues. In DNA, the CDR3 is TGTGCCAGCAGTCCGGGGACTTGGCATCAGCCCCAGCATTTT. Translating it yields CASSPGTWHQPQHF.

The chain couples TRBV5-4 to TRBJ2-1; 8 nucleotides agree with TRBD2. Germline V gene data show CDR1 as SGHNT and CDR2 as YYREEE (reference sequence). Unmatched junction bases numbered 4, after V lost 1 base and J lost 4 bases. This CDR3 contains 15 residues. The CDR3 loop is CASSLRGGTYNEQFF. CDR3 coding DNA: TGTGCCAGCAGCTTGCGGGGGGGCACTTACAATGAGCAGTTCTTC. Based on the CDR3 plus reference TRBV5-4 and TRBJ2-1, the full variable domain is ETGVTQSPTHLIKTRGQQVTLRCSSQSGHNTVSWYQQALGQGPQFIFQYYREEENGRGNFPPRFSGLQFPNYSSELNVNALELDDSALYLCASSLRGGTYNEQFFGPGTRLTVL.

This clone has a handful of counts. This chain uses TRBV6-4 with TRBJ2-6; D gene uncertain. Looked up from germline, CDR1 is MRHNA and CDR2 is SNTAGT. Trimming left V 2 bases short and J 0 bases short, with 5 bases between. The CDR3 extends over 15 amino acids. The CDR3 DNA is TGTGCCAGCAGTGACGAGAGCTCTGGGGCCAACGTCCTGACTTTC. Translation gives CASSDESSGANVLTF.

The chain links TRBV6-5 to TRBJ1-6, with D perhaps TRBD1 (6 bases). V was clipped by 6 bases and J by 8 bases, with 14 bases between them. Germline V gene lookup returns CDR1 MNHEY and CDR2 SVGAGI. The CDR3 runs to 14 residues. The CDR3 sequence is CASRHGTIDSPLHF. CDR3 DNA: TGTGCCAGCAGACACGGGACAATCGATTCACCCCTCCACTTT.

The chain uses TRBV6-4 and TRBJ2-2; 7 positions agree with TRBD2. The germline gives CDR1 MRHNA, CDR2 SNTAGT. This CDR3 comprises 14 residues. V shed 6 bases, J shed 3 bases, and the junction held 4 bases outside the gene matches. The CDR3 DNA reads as TGTGCCAGCAGCGAAGGGAGGGACACCGGGGAGCTGTTTTTT. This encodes CASSEGRDTGELFF.

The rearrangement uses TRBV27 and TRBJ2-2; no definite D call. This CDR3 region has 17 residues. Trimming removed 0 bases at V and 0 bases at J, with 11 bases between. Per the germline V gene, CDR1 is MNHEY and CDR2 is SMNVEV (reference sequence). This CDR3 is CASSLSSPYSNTGELFF. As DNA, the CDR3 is TGTGCCAGCAGTTTATCGTCACCCTACTCGAACACCGGGGAGCTGTTTTTT.

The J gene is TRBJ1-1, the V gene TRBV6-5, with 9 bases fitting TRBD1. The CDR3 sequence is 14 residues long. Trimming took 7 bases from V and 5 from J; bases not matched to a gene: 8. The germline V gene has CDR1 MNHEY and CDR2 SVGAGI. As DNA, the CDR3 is TGTGCCAGCATCGGGACAGGGAAAAGGACTGAAGCTTTCTTT. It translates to CASIGTGKRTEAFF.

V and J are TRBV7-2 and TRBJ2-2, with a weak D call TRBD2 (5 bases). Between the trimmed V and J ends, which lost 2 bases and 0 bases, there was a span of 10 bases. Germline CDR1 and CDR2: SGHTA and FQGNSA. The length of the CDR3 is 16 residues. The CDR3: CASSLRPGSNTGELFF. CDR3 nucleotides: TGTGCCAGCAGCTTACGTCCGGGGTCGAACACCGGGGAGCTGTTTTTT. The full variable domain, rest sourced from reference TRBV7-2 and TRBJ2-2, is GAGVSQSPSNKVTEKGKDVELRCDPISGHTALYWYRQSLGQGLEFLIYFQGNSAPDKSGLPSDRFSAERTGGSVSTLTIQRTQQEDSAVYLCASSLRPGSNTGELFFGEGSRLTVL.

The CDR3 spells CASSLGDRATDTQYF. The CDR3 DNA reads as TGCGCCAGCAGCCTGGGGGACAGGGCCACAGATACGCAGTATTTT. V is TRBV5-1 and J is TRBJ2-3; the match to TRBD1 covers 9 bases. CDR1 SGHRS and CDR2 YFSETQ come from the germline V gene. V shed 4 bases and J 2 bases; nucleotides not matched to a gene: 5. The CDR3 contains 15 residues.

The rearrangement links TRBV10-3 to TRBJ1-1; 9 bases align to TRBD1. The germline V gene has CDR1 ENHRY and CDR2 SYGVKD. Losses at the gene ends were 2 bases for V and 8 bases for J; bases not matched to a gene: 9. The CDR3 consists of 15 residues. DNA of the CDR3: TGTGCCATCAGTGAGCGCGGGACAGGGATGTCGGAAGCTTTCTTT. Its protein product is CAISERGTGMSEAFF.

CDR3 region: CASSLDRGLLFF. The DNA of the CDR3 is TGTGCCAGCAGCCTGGACAGGGGTTTGCTGTTTTTT. This chain links TRBV14 with TRBJ2-2; TRBD1 aligns across 9 bases. Trimming removed 4 bases from V and 13 bases from J; junction bases left unmatched: 4. CDR1 and CDR2 from the germline V gene are SGHDN and FVKESK. The CDR3 loop spans 12 amino acids.

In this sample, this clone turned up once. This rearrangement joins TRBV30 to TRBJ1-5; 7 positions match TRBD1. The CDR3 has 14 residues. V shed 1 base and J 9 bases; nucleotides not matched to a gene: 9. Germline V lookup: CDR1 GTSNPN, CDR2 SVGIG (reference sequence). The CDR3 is CAWSAGTVNGPQHF. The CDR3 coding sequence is TGTGCCTGGAGTGCCGGGACAGTCAATGGGCCCCAGCATTTT.